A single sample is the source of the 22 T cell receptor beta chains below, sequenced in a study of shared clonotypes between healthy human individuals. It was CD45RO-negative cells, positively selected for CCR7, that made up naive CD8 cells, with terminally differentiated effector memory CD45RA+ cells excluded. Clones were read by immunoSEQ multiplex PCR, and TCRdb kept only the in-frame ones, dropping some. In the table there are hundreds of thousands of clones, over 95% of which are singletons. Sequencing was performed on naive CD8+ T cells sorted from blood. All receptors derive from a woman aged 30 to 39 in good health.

CDR3 protein: CASSFPGRDEQYF. The CDR3 coding sequence is TGTGCCAGCAGTTTTCCCGGCAGGGACGAGCAGTACTTC. The rearrangement joins TRBV28 to TRBJ2-7, with D perhaps TRBD1 (5 bases). The CDR3 has 13 residues. Trimming stripped 3 bases from V and 5 bases from J, with 11 bases between. Germline values: CDR1 MDHEN, CDR2 SYDVKM.

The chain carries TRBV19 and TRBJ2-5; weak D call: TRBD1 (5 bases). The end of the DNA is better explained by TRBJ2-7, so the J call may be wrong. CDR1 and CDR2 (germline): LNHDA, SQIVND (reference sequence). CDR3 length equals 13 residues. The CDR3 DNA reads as TGTGCCAGCCAGGACATGCTCGGGTACGAGCAGTACTTC. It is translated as CASQDMLGYEQYF.

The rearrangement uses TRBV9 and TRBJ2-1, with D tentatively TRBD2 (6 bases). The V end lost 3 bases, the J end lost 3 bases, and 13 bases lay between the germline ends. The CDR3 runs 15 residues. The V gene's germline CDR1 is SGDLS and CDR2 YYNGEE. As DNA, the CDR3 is TGTGCCAGCAGCGAGTTGCGGGAAGGCTACAATGAGCAGTTCTTC. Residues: CASSELREGYNEQFF.

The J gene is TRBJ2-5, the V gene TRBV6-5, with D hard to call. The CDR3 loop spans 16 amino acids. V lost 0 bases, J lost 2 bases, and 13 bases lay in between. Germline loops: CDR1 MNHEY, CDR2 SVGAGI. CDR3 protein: CASSYSPWGTQETQYF. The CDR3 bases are TGTGCCAGCAGTTACTCCCCGTGGGGTACGCAAGAGACCCAGTACTTC.

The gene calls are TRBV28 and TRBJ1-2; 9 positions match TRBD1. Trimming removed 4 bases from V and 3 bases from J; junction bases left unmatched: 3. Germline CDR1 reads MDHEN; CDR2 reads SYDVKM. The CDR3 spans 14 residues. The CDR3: CASSYRGLDYGYTF. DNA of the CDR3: TGTGCCAGCAGTTACAGGGGGCTGGACTATGGCTACACCTTC.

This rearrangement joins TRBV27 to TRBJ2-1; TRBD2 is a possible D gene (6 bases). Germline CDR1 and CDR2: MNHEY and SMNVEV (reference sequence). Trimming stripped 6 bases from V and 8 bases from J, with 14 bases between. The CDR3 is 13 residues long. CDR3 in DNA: TGTGCCAGCAGGGACGGGAGTCTGGATGAGCAGTTCTTC. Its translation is CASRDGSLDEQFF.

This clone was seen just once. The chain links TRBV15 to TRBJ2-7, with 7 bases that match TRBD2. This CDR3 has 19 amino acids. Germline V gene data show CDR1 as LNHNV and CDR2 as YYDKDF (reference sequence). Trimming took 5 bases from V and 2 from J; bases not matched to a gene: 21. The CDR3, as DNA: TGTGCCACCAGCCCCCGGCTAGCGGCCACCGATGGGACTCCCTACGAGCAGTACTTC. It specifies CATSPRLAATDGTPYEQYF.

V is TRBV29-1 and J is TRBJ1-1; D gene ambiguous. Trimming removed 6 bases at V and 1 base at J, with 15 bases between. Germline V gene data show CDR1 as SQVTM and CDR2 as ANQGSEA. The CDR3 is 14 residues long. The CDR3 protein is CSVRTALRNTEAFF. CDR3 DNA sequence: TGCAGCGTCCGGACTGCCCTCCGGAACACTGAAGCTTTCTTT.

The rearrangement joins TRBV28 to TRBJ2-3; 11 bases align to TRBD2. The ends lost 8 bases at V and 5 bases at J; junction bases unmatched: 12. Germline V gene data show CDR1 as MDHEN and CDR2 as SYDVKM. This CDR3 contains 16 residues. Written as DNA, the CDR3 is TGTGCCAGCGTCGCCTTACTAGCGGGAGCAAAAGATACGCAGTATTTT. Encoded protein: CASVALLAGAKDTQYF.

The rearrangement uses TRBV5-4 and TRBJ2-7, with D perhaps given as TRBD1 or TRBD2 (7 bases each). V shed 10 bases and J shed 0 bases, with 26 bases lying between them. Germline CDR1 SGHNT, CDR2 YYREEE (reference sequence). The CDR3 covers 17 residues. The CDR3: CASAQKGAGVHSYEQYF. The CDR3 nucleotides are TGTGCCTCAGCTCAAAAGGGGGCGGGAGTCCACTCCTACGAGCAGTACTTC.

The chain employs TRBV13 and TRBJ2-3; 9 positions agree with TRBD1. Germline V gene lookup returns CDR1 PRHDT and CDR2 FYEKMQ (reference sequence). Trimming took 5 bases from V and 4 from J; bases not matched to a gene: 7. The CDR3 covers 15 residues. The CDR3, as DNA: TGTGCCAGCAGCATGGGACAGGGCGTCGCAGATACGCAGTATTTT. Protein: CASSMGQGVADTQYF.

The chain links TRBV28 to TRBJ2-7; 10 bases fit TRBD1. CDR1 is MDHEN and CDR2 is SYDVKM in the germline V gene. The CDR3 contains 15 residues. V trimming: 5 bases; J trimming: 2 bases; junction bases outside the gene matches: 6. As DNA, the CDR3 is TGTGCCAGCAGTCCTGGGACAGGGGAGACCTACGAGCAGTACTTC. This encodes CASSPGTGETYEQYF.

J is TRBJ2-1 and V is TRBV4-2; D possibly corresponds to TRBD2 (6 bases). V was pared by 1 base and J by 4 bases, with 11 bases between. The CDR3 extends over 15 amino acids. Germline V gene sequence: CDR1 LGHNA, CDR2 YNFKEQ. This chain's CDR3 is CASSQGLEPYNEQFF. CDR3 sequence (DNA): TGTGCCAGCAGCCAAGGACTAGAACCTTACAATGAGCAGTTCTTC.

In DNA form, the CDR3 reads TGTGCCAGCAGTGAGGAATGGGACGGGTTCAATCAGCCCCAGCATTTT. The encoded protein is CASSEEWDGFNQPQHF. V usage is TRBV28 and J usage is TRBJ1-5, with a weak D call TRBD1 (5 bases). Trimming shortened V by 5 bases and J by 3 bases, and 17 bases separated the two germline ends. The CDR3 covers 16 residues. Germline V CDR1 and CDR2: MDHEN, SYDVKM.

This CDR3 is CASSSTVVLQYEQYF. The CDR3 DNA is TGTGCCAGCAGTTCGACAGTAGTATTACAATACGAGCAGTACTTC. The gene calls are TRBV28 and TRBJ2-7, with a weak D call TRBD1 (5 bases). The CDR3 contains 15 residues. Germline V gives CDR1 MDHEN, CDR2 SYDVKM. V was cut by 4 bases and J by 4 bases, with 17 bases left in between.

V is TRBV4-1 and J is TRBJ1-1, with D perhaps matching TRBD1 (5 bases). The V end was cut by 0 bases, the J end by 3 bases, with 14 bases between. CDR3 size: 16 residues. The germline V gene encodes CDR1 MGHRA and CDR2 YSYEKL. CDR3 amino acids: CASSQDWEGEDTEAFF. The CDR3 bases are TGCGCCAGCAGCCAAGATTGGGAAGGGGAGGACACTGAAGCTTTCTTT.

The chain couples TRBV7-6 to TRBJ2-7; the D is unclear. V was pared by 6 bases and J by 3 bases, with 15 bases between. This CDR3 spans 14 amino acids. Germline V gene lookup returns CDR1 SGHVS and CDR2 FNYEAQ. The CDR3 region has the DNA TGTGCCAGCAGTCCGACGAAGGCCGGCTACGAGCAGTACTTC. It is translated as CASSPTKAGYEQYF.

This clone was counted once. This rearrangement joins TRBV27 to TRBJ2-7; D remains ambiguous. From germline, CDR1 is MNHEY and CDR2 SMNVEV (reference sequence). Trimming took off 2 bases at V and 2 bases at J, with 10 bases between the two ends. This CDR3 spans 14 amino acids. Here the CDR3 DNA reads TGTGCCAGCAGTTTAGACTCGGTGACCTACGAGCAGTACTTC. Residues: CASSLDSVTYEQYF.

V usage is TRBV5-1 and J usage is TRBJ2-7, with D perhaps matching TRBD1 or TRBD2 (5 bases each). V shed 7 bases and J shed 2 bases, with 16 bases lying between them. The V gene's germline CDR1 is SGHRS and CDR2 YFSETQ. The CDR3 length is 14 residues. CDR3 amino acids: CASGGGGDAYEQYF. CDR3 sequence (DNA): TGCGCCAGCGGAGGTGGGGGAGACGCCTACGAGCAGTACTTC.

CDR3 DNA: TGTGCCAGCAGTTACGGTCAGGGATCCTATGGCTACACCTTC. Translation gives CASSYGQGSYGYTF. The chain carries TRBV6-5 and TRBJ1-2, with D perhaps matching TRBD1 (5 bases). This CDR3 spans 14 amino acids. CDR1 is MNHEY and CDR2 is SVGAGI in the germline V gene. The ends were cut back, 2 bases at V and 4 bases at J, with 11 bases in the middle.

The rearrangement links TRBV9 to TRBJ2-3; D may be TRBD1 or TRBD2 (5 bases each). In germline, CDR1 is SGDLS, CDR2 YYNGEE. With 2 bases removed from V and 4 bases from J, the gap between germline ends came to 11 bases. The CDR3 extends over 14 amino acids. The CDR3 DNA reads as TGTGCCAGCAGCGTCAACGTGGGGGCAGATACGCAGTATTTT. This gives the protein CASSVNVGADTQYF.

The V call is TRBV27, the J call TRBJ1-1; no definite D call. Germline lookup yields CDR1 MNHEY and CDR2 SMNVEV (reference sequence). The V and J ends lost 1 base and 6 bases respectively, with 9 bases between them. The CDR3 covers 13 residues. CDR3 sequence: CASSLWFGAEAFF. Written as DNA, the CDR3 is TGTGCCAGCAGTTTATGGTTTGGGGCTGAAGCTTTCTTT.